The entry that follows covers one T cell receptor beta chain sequence. The data derive from a study of cytomegalovirus exposure and HLA in healthy donors. Study as a whole: Unique TCRs numbering 75 million to 95 million, obtained from HLA-typed donors, made up an early data release.

The PCR ran on 60 Vbeta and 13 Jbeta primers. Profiling relied on immunoSEQ multiplex PCR, and the TCRdb table lists in-frame clones only, not all of them. This listing includes 65,000 to 95,000 clones. The V gene end was trimmed by 5 bases and the J gene end by 7 bases; junction bases not matched to a gene: 13. The CDR3 consists of 16 residues. From germline, CDR1 is LNHDA and CDR2 SQIVND (reference sequence). The TCR comes from a female donor in good health and CMV-seropositive. V usage is TRBV19 and J usage is TRBJ1-2, with 10 bases matching TRBD1. Sequenced input: PBMCs. The CDR3 region has the DNA TGTGCCAGTAGTCCGAGTCCCGGGACAGGGGAAATTGGCTACACCTTC. It yields the protein CASSPSPGTGEIGYTF.